Below, 32 T cell receptor beta chains from the same sample are listed, as sequenced in a study of PD-1 blockade in mismatch repair-deficient tumors. TCRdb's copy holds only in-frame clones and misses some; the assay was immunoSEQ multiplex PCR. The data show some 70,000 clones, 60% to 80% seen once. This material consisted of peripheral blood, taken 2 weeks after starting pembrolizumab. These receptors were taken from an adult with mismatch repair-deficient cancer.

This clone was seen once. V is TRBV5-4 and J is TRBJ2-5, with a tentative D call TRBD1 (6 bases). Per germline, CDR1 SGHNT and CDR2 YYREEE (reference sequence). The CDR3 has 14 amino acids. V was pared by 0 bases and J by 6 bases, with 12 bases between. The CDR3 DNA reads TGTGCCAGCAGCTTGGGGTCACAGGGCAAGACCCAGTACTTC. Its translation: CASSLGSQGKTQYF.

The table lists this clone with a few counts. CDR3 sequence: CAWSGQGLWGYGYTF. The CDR3 DNA sequence: TGTGCCTGGAGTGGACAGGGCCTCTGGGGCTATGGCTACACCTTC. The chain recombines TRBV30 with TRBJ1-2; 7 positions agree with TRBD1. This CDR3 has 15 amino acids. CDR1 and CDR2 from the germline V gene are GTSNPN and SVGIG (reference sequence). Trimming removed 1 base from V and 4 bases from J; junction bases left unmatched: 9.

J is TRBJ2-1 and V is TRBV9; D unclear. The V and J ends lost 4 bases and 3 bases respectively, with 5 bases between them. The germline V gene has CDR1 SGDLS and CDR2 YYNGEE. CDR3 size: 12 residues. CDR3 coding DNA: TGTGCCAGCAGCCCCAACTACAATGAGCAGTTCTTC. This sequence encodes CASSPNYNEQFF.

V usage is TRBV6-5 and J usage is TRBJ1-1; D gene ambiguous. The V gene lost 0 bases and the J gene lost 0 bases, with 8 bases spanning the gap. The CDR3 runs to 15 residues. The V gene's germline CDR1 is MNHEY and CDR2 SVGAGI. CDR3 sequence: CASSYSRRLNTEAFF. The CDR3, as DNA: TGTGCCAGCAGTTACTCGAGGCGGCTGAACACTGAAGCTTTCTTT.

The sample holds one count of this clone. This chain connects TRBV7-3 to TRBJ2-1; D possibly corresponds to TRBD1 (6 bases). Germline V gene data show CDR1 as SGHTA and CDR2 as FQGTGA. The CDR3 is made up of 15 amino acids. Trimming removed 5 bases at V and 4 bases at J, with 15 bases between. The CDR3 bases are TGTGCCAGCAGCCCGCCCGGGACAAATTACAATGAGCAGTTCTTC. It specifies CASSPPGTNYNEQFF.

The rearrangement links TRBV5-4 to TRBJ2-7, with D unresolved. The CDR3 totals 15 residues. Germline assignment: CDR1 SGHNT and CDR2 YYREEE (reference sequence). V gave up 4 bases and J gave up 0 bases, with 14 bases separating them. CDR3 in amino acids: CASSPTPGGSYEQYF. The CDR3 DNA sequence: TGTGCCAGCAGCCCAACCCCCGGCGGCTCCTACGAGCAGTACTTC. Full variable domain (remainder filled in from reference TRBV5-4 and TRBJ2-7): ETGVTQSPTHLIKTRGQQVTLRCSSQSGHNTVSWYQQALGQGPQFIFQYYREEENGRGNFPPRFSGLQFPNYSSELNVNALELDDSALYLCASSPTPGGSYEQYFGPGTRLTVT.

The V gene is TRBV7-9, the J gene TRBJ2-2; D call uncertain. Trimming pared 5 bases from V and 1 base from J, leaving 14 bases between. CDR1 is SEHNR, CDR2 FQNEAQ, per germline (reference sequence). This CDR3 comprises 16 residues. CDR3 coding DNA: TGTGCCAGCAGCCCCCTCGGTCAAGGGAACACCGGGGAGCTGTTTTTT. Protein product: CASSPLGQGNTGELFF.

The chain carries TRBV5-4 and TRBJ2-5; 7 nucleotides agree with TRBD2. Germline values: CDR1 SGHNT, CDR2 YYREEE (reference sequence). The CDR3 totals 12 residues. Trimming took 1 base from V and 9 from J; bases not matched to a gene: 3. CDR3 nucleotides: TGTGCCAGCAGCTTGTTCCGGGAGGCCCAGTACTTC. Residues: CASSLFREAQYF.

The sample holds one count of this clone. J is TRBJ2-7 and V is TRBV6-6; 9 nucleotides align to TRBD2. The length of the CDR3 is 16 residues. The germline V gene encodes CDR1 MNHNY and CDR2 SVGAGI (reference sequence). The V segment lost 2 bases and the J segment 2 bases; nucleotides outside the gene matches: 7. The CDR3 sequence is CASSYPDLAGPYEQYF. CDR3 nucleotide sequence: TGTGCCAGCAGTTACCCCGATCTAGCGGGACCCTACGAGCAGTACTTC.

V is TRBV6-5 and J is TRBJ2-7; D could derive from TRBD1 or TRBD2 (6 bases each). This CDR3 contains 15 residues. Trimming took off 3 bases at V and 2 bases at J, with 14 bases between the two ends. CDR1 is MNHEY and CDR2 is SVGAGI in the germline V gene. CDR3 DNA sequence: TGTGCCAGCAGTTATCCTCGCGGGACAACCTACGAGCAGTACTTC. Its protein is CASSYPRGTTYEQYF.

V usage is TRBV6-5 and J usage is TRBJ1-5; perhaps TRBD1 as D (5 bases). CDR3 length: 15 residues. Germline V gene sequence: CDR1 MNHEY, CDR2 SVGAGI. V shed 2 bases and J shed 2 bases, with 10 bases lying between them. Here the CDR3 reads CASSYSGAGNQPQHF. CDR3 bases: TGTGCCAGCAGTTACAGCGGGGCGGGCAATCAGCCCCAGCATTTT.

The J gene is TRBJ2-5, the V gene TRBV19; no clear D. The CDR3 has 15 amino acids. Germline V lookup: CDR1 LNHDA, CDR2 SQIVND (reference sequence). Trimming stripped 7 bases from V and 4 bases from J, with 19 bases between. This CDR3 is CASKDGQAAGETQYF. Here the CDR3 DNA reads TGTGCCAGTAAGGACGGCCAGGCGGCTGGAGAGACCCAGTACTTC.

The V gene is TRBV7-9, the J gene TRBJ2-3, with D possibly matching TRBD2 (7 bases). Germline CDR1 is SEHNR and CDR2 is FQNEAQ (reference sequence). The V end was cut by 6 bases, the J end by 6 bases, with 28 bases between. This CDR3 spans 18 amino acids. The CDR3 here is CASSEITWAGDNADTQYF. The DNA of the CDR3 is TGTGCCAGCAGTGAAATAACTTGGGCGGGGGACAACGCGGATACGCAGTATTTT.

The chain recombines TRBV5-1 with TRBJ2-7, with D possibly matching TRBD2 (7 bases). The V gene's germline CDR1 is SGHRS and CDR2 YFSETQ. The CDR3 covers 13 residues. Trimming shortened V by 2 bases and J by 7 bases, and 13 bases separated the two germline ends. The CDR3 region has the DNA TGCGCCAGCAGCTTAGGGGGGGCGGAAGAGCAGTACTTC. Protein product: CASSLGGAEEQYF.

The chain recombines TRBV6-6 with TRBJ1-1; 8 bases fit TRBD1. V shed 5 bases, J shed 4 bases, and the junction held 6 bases outside the gene matches. The CDR3 runs 14 residues. CDR1 and CDR2 from the germline V gene are MNHNY and SVGAGI (reference sequence). CDR3: CASSPQQGGTEAFF. DNA for the CDR3: TGTGCCAGCAGTCCCCAACAGGGGGGCACTGAAGCTTTCTTT.

The genes are TRBV5-1 and TRBJ1-1; 12 bases line up with TRBD1. The CDR3 runs to 17 residues. V lost 4 bases to trimming and J lost 5 bases; unmatched junction nucleotides: 12. CDR1 is SGHRS, CDR2 YFSETQ, per germline. CDR3 DNA: TGCGCCAGCAGCCCCAGGGACAGGGGGCTGGATAGGACTGAAGCTTTCTTT. Translation gives CASSPRDRGLDRTEAFF.

This chain joins TRBV6-6 and TRBJ2-1, with a possible D match to TRBD1 (6 bases). CDR1 is MNHNY, CDR2 SVGAGI, per germline (reference sequence). Trimming took 2 bases from V and 6 from J, leaving 17 bases between them. The CDR3 has 16 amino acids. The CDR3 region is CASSYGRGDSSNEQFF. The CDR3 DNA is TGTGCCAGCAGTTACGGCAGGGGAGATTCTTCCAATGAGCAGTTCTTC.

This clone came up once. The chain employs TRBV5-4 and TRBJ2-2, with D tentatively TRBD2 (6 bases). The CDR3 consists of 16 residues. Germline assignment: CDR1 SGHNT and CDR2 YYREEE (reference sequence). V lost 0 bases and J lost 0, with 9 bases in between. CDR3 region: CASSLEAGSNTGELFF. The CDR3 DNA is TGTGCCAGCAGCTTGGAGGCGGGATCGAACACCGGGGAGCTGTTTTTT.

The chain links TRBV10-3 to TRBJ2-7, with D perhaps TRBD1 (5 bases). This CDR3 contains 13 residues. V lost 5 bases, J lost 0 bases, and 8 bases lay in between. In germline, CDR1 is ENHRY, CDR2 SYGVKD. The CDR3 region is CAISQGFSYEQYF. CDR3 bases: TGTGCCATCAGTCAGGGCTTCTCCTACGAGCAGTACTTC.

The sample holds a few counts of this clone. The CDR3 is CASSLGGLRKFF. CDR3 coding DNA: TGTGCCAGCAGCTTAGGTGGCCTAAGGAAGTTCTTC. The gene calls are TRBV7-2 and TRBJ2-1; D unclear. CDR3 length: 12 amino acids. Per germline, CDR1 SGHTA and CDR2 FQGNSA. Trimming cost V 1 base and J 14 bases, with 12 bases left between them.

The chain joins TRBV5-1 to TRBJ1-1, with D possibly being TRBD1 (6 bases). Trimming took off 1 base at V and 4 bases at J, with 20 bases between the two ends. Germline CDR1 reads SGHRS; CDR2 reads YFSETQ. This CDR3 comprises 17 residues. CDR3: CASSLSQGIGSGTEAFF. The CDR3 DNA is TGCGCCAGCAGCTTGTCACAGGGAATAGGGTCGGGCACTGAAGCTTTCTTT.

J is TRBJ1-1 and V is TRBV2, with D unclear. From germline, CDR1 is SNHLY and CDR2 FYNNEI. Deletions cut 3 bases from V and 11 bases from J, with 10 bases between. This CDR3 region has 11 residues. This CDR3 reads CASSDSVWAFF. The CDR3 region has the DNA TGTGCCAGCAGTGATAGTGTGTGGGCTTTCTTT.

As for this clone: This specimen includes other DNA sequences encoding the same CDR3. The chain carries TRBV29-1 and TRBJ1-1; D is unresolved. CDR3 length: 13 amino acids. Germline V gene data show CDR1 as SQVTM and CDR2 as ANQGSEA. The ends were cut back, 1 base at V and 0 bases at J, with 6 bases in the middle. The CDR3 DNA reads as TGCAGCGTTGAAGGGCGGCTGAACACTGAAGCTTTCTTT. Translating it yields CSVEGRLNTEAFF.

This clone was seen many times. The chain combines TRBV7-9 with TRBJ1-1; no clear D gene. CDR3 length: 13 residues. Trimming took 5 bases from V and 3 from J, leaving 10 bases between them. Germline values: CDR1 SEHNR, CDR2 FQNEAQ (reference sequence). The DNA for the CDR3 is TGTGCCAGCAGCCACAAATCGGACACTGAAGCTTTCTTT. This sequence encodes CASSHKSDTEAFF.

This clone has a single count. The chain uses TRBV27 and TRBJ2-2; no clear D gene. Germline V CDR1 and CDR2: MNHEY, SMNVEV (reference sequence). V lost 6 bases, J lost 2 bases, and 7 bases lay in between. This CDR3 comprises 13 residues. In DNA form, the CDR3 reads TGTGCCAGCAGGTCTGATAACACCGGGGAGCTGTTTTTT. Amino acid sequence: CASRSDNTGELFF.

J is TRBJ2-7 and V is TRBV11-3; no definite D call. The CDR3 is made up of 13 amino acids. CDR1 is SGHNT and CDR2 is YENEEA in the germline V gene. V lost 3 bases and J 2 bases, leaving 8 bases between the germline ends. CDR3 nucleotide sequence: TGTGCCAGCAGCTTTTCAGTTACCTACGAGCAGTACTTC. Translation gives CASSFSVTYEQYF.

Notes on this clone: The junction differs from germline at one of its ends, possibly a read error. The genes are TRBV10-3 and TRBJ2-7, with 11 nucleotides matching TRBD1. Germline V CDR1 and CDR2: ENHRY, SYGVKD. The CDR3 is 14 amino acids. CDR3 DNA sequence: TGTGCCAGCAGTTCGGGACAGGGGGTTGACGAGCAGTACTTC. It yields the protein CASSSGQGVDEQYF.

The V and J genes are TRBV28 and TRBJ2-7; D remains unclear. The CDR3 loop spans 12 amino acids. Germline CDR1 MDHEN, CDR2 SYDVKM. The ends were cut back, 2 bases at V and 5 bases at J, with 7 bases in the middle. CDR3 loop: CASSLADDEQYF. The DNA of the CDR3 is TGTGCCAGCAGTTTAGCGGATGACGAGCAGTACTTC.

The rearrangement uses TRBV6-4 and TRBJ2-3; 7 positions agree with TRBD1. Germline CDR1 and CDR2: MRHNA and SNTAGT. V dropped 4 bases and J dropped 2; count of bases not matched to a gene: 3. This CDR3 spans 14 amino acids. The CDR3 DNA sequence: TGTGCCAGCAGTGGACAGGGAGACACAGATACGCAGTATTTT. Amino acid sequence: CASSGQGDTDTQYF.

The chain links TRBV2 to TRBJ2-2; D is unresolved. CDR1 is SNHLY and CDR2 is FYNNEI in the germline V gene. V lost 8 bases to trimming and J lost 8 bases, with 18 bases between them. This CDR3 spans 14 amino acids. CDR3 sequence (DNA): TGTGCCAGCCGGAGACACGAGACCTCGGGGGAGCTGTTTTTT. Translation gives CASRRHETSGELFF.

The chain has TRBV9 and TRBJ2-3, with 8 bases fitting TRBD2. Per germline, CDR1 SGDLS and CDR2 YYNGEE. This CDR3 region has 16 residues. Germline trimming cut 7 bases from V and 2 bases from J; bases unmatched to any gene: 12. The DNA for the CDR3 is TGTGCCAGCTCCCAGCCAGCGGGGGCAATCACAGATACGCAGTATTTT. Translated: CASSQPAGAITDTQYF.

This chain connects TRBV4-1 to TRBJ2-5; 13 bases match TRBD2. The CDR3 contains 18 residues. The germline gives CDR1 MGHRA, CDR2 YSYEKL. J lost 5 bases, V lost 1 base, and 10 bases had no gene match. DNA for the CDR3: TGCGCCAGCAGCCAAGGGCACGGACTAGCGGGAGCGGCGGAGACCCAGTACTTC. Translated: CASSQGHGLAGAAETQYF.